The rows below give T cell receptor beta chains drawn from one sample of a study of control samples from healthy donors and cancer patients. The method was immunoSEQ multiplex PCR; TCRdb's version includes in-frame clones alone and lacks a portion of them. Of tens of thousands of clones listed, about 92% are singletons. The material sequenced was PBMCs. These receptor sequences come from a man aged 40-49 years with colorectal cancer. Each CDR3 is given with its conserved first and last residue. The D gene is left open where the match is weak. The size of a clone is reported for some rows only, either as once, few or many, or as a class for expanded clones.

>TRBD1|.|TRBJ2-1|TRBV5-1
TGCGCCAGCAGCTGGACAGGGGACCTTTACAATGAGCAGTTCTTC
CASSWTGDLYNEQFF
>.|.|TRBJ2-3|TRBV28
TGTGCCAGCAGGCCCAGCCCTCCAGGGGCGCCAGGCACAGATACGCAGTATTTT
CASRPSPPGAPGTDTQYF
>.|.|TRBJ2-7|TRBV20-1
TGCAGTGCTGGGGGGTTCTACGAGCAGTACTTC
CSAGGFYEQYF
>TRBD2|.|TRBJ2-1|TRBV7-2
TGTGCCAGCAGCCCAAACATCGGGACTAGCATTAATGAGCAGTTCTTC
CASSPNIGTSINEQFF
>TRBD2|.|TRBJ2-7|TRBV11-2
TGTGCCAGCAGCTTAATACTCAGCGGGAGAGCATCCGAGCAGTACTTC
CASSLILSGRASEQYF
>.|few|TRBJ1-2|TRBV6-2/TRBV6-3
TGTGCCAGCAGTTACGGGCCAGGGACTAACTATGGCTACACCTTC
CASSYGPGTNYGYTF
>TRBD2|.|TRBJ2-1|TRBV25-1
TGTGCCAGCAGCGAACTAGCGTTCTCCTCCTACAATGAGCAGTTCTTC
CASSELAFSSYNEQFF
>.|.|TRBJ1-2|TRBV9
TGTGCCAGCAGCCTCCCCGGAGGCTATGGCTACACCTTC
CASSLPGGYGYTF
>.|.|TRBJ2-5|TRBV4-2
TGTGCCAGCAGTCGTGCCGCGGACCAAGAGACCCAGTACTTC
CASSRAADQETQYF
>TRBD2|.|TRBJ2-1|TRBV29-1
TGCAGCGTCTCAAGGACTAGCGGGAACAATGAGCAGTTCTTC
CSVSRTSGNNEQFF
>.|.|TRBJ2-7|TRBV27
TGTGCCACCTGGAGCTCCTACGAGCAGTACTTC
CATWSSYEQYF
>.|.|TRBJ2-7|TRBV12-3/TRBV12-4
TGTGCCAGCAGTCTAGGGCTTAGGGAGCAGTACTTC
CASSLGLREQYF
>TRBD2|.|TRBJ2-1|TRBV11-3
TGTGCCAGCAGCTTAGGCCCTCATAGCGGGAGAAGGAATGAGCAGTTCTTC
CASSLGPHSGRRNEQFF
>.|.|TRBJ2-1|TRBV19
TGTGCCAGTGGACAGGGGACTAGCGAGTTCTTC
CASGQGTSEFF
>TRBD2|.|TRBJ2-1|TRBV5-1
TGCGCCAGCAGCTTGCGACTAGCGGGAGGGACTAATGAGCAGTTCTTC
CASSLRLAGGTNEQFF
>TRBD2|.|TRBJ2-7|TRBV18
TGTGCCAGCTCACCTAGCGGGACGACCTACGAGCAGTACTTC
CASSPSGTTYEQYF
>TRBD2|.|TRBJ2-1|TRBV24-1
TGTGCCACCAGTGAACCAGGGAATCCGGGAGGGCCCAATGAGCAGTTCTTC
CATSEPGNPGGPNEQFF
>.|once|TRBJ1-1|TRBV30
TGTGCCTGGAGTGTTGAAGGGCCGGGTGGGGCTTTCTTT
CAWSVEGPGGAFF
>.|.|TRBJ1-2|TRBV7-9
TGTGCCAGCAGCTTAGAGAGGGTCTATGGCTACACCTTC
CASSLERVYGYTF
>.|.|TRBJ2-5|TRBV6-5
TGTGCCAGCACGTACCAAGAGACCCAGTACTTC
CASTYQETQYF